The sequence of this TCR beta chain was determined in a study of neurological immune-mediated disorders. With 10-nucleotide random UMIs, 5'RACE was used to make the cDNA. TCRdb re-called the 5' RACE reads through MiXCR, storing one row per CDR3 protein. The sample consists of roughly 41,000 distinct CDR3 sequences, approximately 10% of them appearing once. This clonotype was detected many times. The antigen is undetermined. This CDR3 contains 14 residues. The germline gives CDR1 DFQATT, CDR2 SNEGSKA (reference sequence). The trim removed 4 bases at V and 3 bases at J, leaving 4 bases unmatched. The time point here: technical triplicate 1. It was from 2 million PBMCs stored at -80 C that the unsorted libraries were obtained. Broader study findings: Multiple sclerosis was found to have the least TCR clonal expansion, below healthy controls, and HTLV-1-associated myelopathy the most. The absence of any CDR3 amino acid sequence shared by expanded clones across subjects suggests that repertoires were private in all groups.

This chain links TRBV20-1 with TRBJ2-1; TRBD1 agrees at 9 bases. The TCR was taken from a man aged 55 to 70 with HTLV-1-associated myelopathy (HAM/TSP). The specimen was PBMCs. The DNA for the CDR3 is TGCAGTGCTAATCGGGACAGGGACTACAATGAGCAGTTCTTC. Translation gives CSANRDRDYNEQFF.